This T cell receptor beta chain was sequenced during a study of OX40 agonist ivuxolimab in advanced cancers. The germline V gene has CDR1 SQVTM and CDR2 ANQGSEA. CDR3 length: 14 residues. Sequenced by immunoSEQ multiplex PCR; TCRdb stores in-frame clones only, minus some. The sample lists tens of thousands of clones, 80% to 85% occurring once. This rearrangement joins TRBV29-1 to TRBJ2-5; 9 bases match TRBD2. The DNA end favors TRBJ2-7, so the J call may be wrong. The specimen was CD4+ or CD8+ T cells sorted from blood, collected in a trial of the OX40 agonist ivuxolimab. The receptor comes from an adult with an advanced solid tumor such as melanoma, head and neck, liver or kidney cancer. The chain's CDR3 is CSVVGAGGAYEQYF. CDR3 sequence (DNA): TGCAGCGTTGTCGGAGCGGGAGGCGCCTACGAGCAGTACTTC.